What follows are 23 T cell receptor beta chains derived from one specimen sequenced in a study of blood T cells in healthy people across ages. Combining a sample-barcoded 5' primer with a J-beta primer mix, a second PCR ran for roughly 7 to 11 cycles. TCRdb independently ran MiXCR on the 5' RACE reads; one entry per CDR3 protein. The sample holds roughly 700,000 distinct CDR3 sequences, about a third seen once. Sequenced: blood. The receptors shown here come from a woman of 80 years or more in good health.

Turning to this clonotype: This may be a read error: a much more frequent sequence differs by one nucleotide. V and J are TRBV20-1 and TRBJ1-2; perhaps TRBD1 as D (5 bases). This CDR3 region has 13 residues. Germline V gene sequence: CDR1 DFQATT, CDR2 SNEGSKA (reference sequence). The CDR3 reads CSAPGGANYDYTF. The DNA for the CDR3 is TGCAGTGCTCCCGGGGGTGCTAACTATGACTACACCTTC.

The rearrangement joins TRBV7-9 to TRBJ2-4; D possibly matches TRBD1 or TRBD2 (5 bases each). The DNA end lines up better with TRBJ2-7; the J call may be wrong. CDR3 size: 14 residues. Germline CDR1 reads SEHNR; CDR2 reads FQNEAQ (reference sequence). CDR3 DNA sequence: TGTGCCAGCAGTTGGGACCGTTGGAACTACGAGCAGTACTTC. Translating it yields CASSWDRWNYEQYF.

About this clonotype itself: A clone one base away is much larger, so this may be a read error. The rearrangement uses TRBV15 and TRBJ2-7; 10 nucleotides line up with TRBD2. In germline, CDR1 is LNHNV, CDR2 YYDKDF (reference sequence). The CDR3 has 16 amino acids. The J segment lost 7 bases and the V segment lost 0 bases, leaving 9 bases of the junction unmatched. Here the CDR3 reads CATSRDRSGGPGEQYF. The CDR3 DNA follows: TGTGCCACCAGCAGAGATCGTAGCGGGGGGCCGGGGGAGCAGTACTTC.

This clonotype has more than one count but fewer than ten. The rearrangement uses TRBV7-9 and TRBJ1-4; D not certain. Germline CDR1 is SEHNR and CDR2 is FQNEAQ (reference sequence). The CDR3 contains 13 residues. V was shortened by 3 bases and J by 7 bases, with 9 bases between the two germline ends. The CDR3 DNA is TGTGCCAGCAGCTTTGGGCCGGGTGAAAAACTGTTTTTT. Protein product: CASSFGPGEKLFF.

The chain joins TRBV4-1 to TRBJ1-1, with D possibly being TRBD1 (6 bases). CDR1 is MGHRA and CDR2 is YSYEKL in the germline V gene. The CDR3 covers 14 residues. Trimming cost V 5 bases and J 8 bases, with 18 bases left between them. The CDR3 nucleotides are TGCGCCAGCAGCGACTACAGGGTCAGGACCGAAGCTTTCTTT. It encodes CASSDYRVRTEAFF.

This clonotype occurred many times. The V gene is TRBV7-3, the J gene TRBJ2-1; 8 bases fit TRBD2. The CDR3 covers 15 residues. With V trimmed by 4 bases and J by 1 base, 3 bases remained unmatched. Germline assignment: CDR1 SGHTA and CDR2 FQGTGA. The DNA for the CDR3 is TGTGCCAGCAGCTCCGGGGGGGTTTCCTACAATGAGCAGTTCTTC. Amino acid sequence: CASSSGGVSYNEQFF.

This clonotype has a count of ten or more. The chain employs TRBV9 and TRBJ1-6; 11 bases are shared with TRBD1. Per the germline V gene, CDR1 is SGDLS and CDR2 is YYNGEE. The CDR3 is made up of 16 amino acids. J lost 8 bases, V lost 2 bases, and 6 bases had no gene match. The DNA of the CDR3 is TGTGCCAGCAGCGTTAACCCGGGACAGGGGGATTCACCCCTCCACTTT. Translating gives CASSVNPGQGDSPLHF.

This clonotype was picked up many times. Written as DNA, the CDR3 is TGCGCCAGCAGCCTACAGGGGGAAGAGACCCAGTACTTC. Encoded protein: CASSLQGEETQYF. This chain links TRBV5-1 with TRBJ2-5; TRBD1 matches 8 bases. The length of the CDR3 is 13 residues. Germline assignment: CDR1 SGHRS and CDR2 YFSETQ. V shed 4 bases, J shed 3 bases, and the junction held 2 bases outside the gene matches.

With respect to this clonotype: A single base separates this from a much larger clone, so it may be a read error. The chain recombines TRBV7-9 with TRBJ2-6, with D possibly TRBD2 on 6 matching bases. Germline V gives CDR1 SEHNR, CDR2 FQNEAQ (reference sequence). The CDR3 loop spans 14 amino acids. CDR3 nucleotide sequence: TGTGCCAGCGCGGGGTTCTCTGGGGCCAACGTCCGGACTTTC. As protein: CASAGFSGANVRTF.

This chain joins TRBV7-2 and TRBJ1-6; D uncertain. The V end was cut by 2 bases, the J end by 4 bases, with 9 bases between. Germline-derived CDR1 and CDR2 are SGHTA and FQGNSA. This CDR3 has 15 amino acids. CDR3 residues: CASSLIIQYNSPLHF. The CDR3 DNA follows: TGTGCCAGCAGCTTAATTATACAGTATAATTCACCCCTCCACTTT. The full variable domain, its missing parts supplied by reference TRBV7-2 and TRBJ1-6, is GAGVSQSPSNKVTEKGKDVELRCDPISGHTALYWYRQSLGQGLEFLIYFQGNSAPDKSGLPSDRFSAERTGGSVSTLTIQRTQQEDSAVYLCASSLIIQYNSPLHFGNGTRLTVT.

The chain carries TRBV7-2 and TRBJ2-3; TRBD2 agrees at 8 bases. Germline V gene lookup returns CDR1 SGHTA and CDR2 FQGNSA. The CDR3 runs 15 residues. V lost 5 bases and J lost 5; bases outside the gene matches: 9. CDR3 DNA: TGTGCCAGCAGCCCAACGGGGGGGGCGGGAGATACGCAGTATTTT. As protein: CASSPTGGAGDTQYF.

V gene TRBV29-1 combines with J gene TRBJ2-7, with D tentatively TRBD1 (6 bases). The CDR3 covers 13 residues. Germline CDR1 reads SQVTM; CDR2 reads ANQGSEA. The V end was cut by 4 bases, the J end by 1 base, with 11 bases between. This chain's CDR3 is CSVAPTGSYEQYF. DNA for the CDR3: TGCAGCGTTGCGCCCACAGGGTCCTACGAGCAGTACTTC.

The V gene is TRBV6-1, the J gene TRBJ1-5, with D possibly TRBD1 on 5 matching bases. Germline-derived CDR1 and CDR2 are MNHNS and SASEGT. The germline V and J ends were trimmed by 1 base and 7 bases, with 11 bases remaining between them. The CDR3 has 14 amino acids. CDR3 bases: TGTGCCAGCAGTGAAGGGAGGGGAGGACAGCCCCAGCATTTT. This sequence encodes CASSEGRGGQPQHF.

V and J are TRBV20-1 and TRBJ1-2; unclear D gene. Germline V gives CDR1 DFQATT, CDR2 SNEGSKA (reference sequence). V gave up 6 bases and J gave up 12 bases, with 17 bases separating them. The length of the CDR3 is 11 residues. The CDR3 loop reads CSAGDVVRNTF. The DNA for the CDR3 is TGCAGTGCGGGAGATGTCGTAAGAAACACCTTC.

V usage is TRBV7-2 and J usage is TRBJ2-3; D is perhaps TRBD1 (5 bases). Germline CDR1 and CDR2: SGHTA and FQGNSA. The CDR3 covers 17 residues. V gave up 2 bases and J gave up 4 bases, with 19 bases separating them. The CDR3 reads CASSLRGGPFPADTQYF. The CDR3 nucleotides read TGTGCCAGCAGCTTAAGGGGCGGCCCCTTTCCCGCAGATACGCAGTATTTT.

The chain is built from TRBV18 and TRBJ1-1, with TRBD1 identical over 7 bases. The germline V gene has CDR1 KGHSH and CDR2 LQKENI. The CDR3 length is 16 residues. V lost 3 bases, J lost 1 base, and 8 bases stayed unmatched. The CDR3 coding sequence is TGTGCCAGCTCACCTTCGCCGGGACAGCGGAACACTGAAGCTTTCTTT. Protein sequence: CASSPSPGQRNTEAFF.

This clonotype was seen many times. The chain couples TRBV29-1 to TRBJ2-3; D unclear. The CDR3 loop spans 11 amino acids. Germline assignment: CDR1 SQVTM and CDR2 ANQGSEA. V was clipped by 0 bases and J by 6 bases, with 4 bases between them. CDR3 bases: TGCAGCGTTGAAGAAGCCGATACGCAGTATTTT. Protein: CSVEEADTQYF.

The CDR3 loop reads CASRTEKTMNTEAFF. In DNA, the CDR3 is TGTGCCAGCAGGACAGAAAAAACGATGAACACTGAAGCTTTCTTT. V and J are TRBV2 and TRBJ1-1, with D possibly being TRBD1 (5 bases). This CDR3 spans 15 amino acids. CDR1 is SNHLY, CDR2 FYNNEI, per germline. With 6 bases removed from V and 0 bases from J, the gap between germline ends came to 14 bases. Full variable domain (outside the CDR3, taken from reference TRBV2 and TRBJ1-1): EPEVTQTPSHQVTQMGQEVILRCVPISNHLYFYWYRQILGQKVEFLVSFYNNEISEKSEIFDDQFSVERPDGSNFTLKIRSTKLEDSAMYFCASRTEKTMNTEAFFGQGTRLTVV.

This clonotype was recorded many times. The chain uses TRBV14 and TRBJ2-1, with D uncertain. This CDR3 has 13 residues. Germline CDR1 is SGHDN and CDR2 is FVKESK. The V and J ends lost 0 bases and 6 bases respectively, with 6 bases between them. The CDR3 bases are TGTGCCAGCAGCCAAGATCCACGCAATGAGCAGTTCTTC. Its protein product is CASSQDPRNEQFF.

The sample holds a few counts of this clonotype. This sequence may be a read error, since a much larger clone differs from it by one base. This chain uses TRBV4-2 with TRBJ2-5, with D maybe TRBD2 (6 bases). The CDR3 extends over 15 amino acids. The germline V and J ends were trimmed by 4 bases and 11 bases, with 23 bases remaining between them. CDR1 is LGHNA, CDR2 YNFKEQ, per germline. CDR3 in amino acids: CASSRDSFTDNEQYF. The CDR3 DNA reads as TGTGCCAGCAGCCGGGACTCTTTTACCGACAATGAGCAGTACTTC.

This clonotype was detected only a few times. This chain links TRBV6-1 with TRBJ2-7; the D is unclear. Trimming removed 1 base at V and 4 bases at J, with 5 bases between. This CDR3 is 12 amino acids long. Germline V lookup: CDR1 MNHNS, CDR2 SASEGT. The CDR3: CASSEESYEQYF. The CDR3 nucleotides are TGTGCCAGCAGTGAAGAAAGTTACGAGCAGTACTTC.

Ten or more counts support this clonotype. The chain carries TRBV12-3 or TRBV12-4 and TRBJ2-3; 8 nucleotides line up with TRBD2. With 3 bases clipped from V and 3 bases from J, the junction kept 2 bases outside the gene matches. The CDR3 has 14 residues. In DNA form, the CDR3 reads TGTGCCAGCAGTTTGACTAGCGTAACAGATACGCAGTATTTT. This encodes CASSLTSVTDTQYF.

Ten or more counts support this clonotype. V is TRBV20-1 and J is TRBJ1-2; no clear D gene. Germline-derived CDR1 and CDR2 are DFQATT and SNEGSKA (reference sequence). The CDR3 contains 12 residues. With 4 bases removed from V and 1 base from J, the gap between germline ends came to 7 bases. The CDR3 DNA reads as TGCAGTGCTAAGCCGATTAACTATGGCTACACCTTC. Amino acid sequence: CSAKPINYGYTF.